One sample yielded the 26 T cell receptor beta chains listed below, sequenced in a study of OX40 agonist ivuxolimab in advanced cancers. Clones were sequenced by immunoSEQ multiplex PCR, and TCRdb holds only the in-frame ones, with some missing. The data show 95,000 to 100,000 clones, roughly four fifths seen once. Sequencing was performed on CD4+ or CD8+ T cells sorted from blood, taken in a trial of the OX40 agonist ivuxolimab. All receptors come from an adult with an advanced solid tumor such as melanoma, head and neck, liver or kidney cancer.

The chain combines TRBV21-1 with TRBJ2-6; the D call TRBD2 from the table was never checked on the DNA. TRBV21-1 is annotated as a pseudogene. The length of the CDR3 is 22 residues. CDR3 nucleotides: TGTGCCAGCAGCAAAAGGGGGAGGGGGACTAGCGGGAGTATTTCTGGGGCCAACGTCCTGACTTTC. Encoded protein: CASSKRGRGTSGSISGANVLTF.

The chain combines TRBV11-2 with TRBJ2-7; 9 positions match TRBD2. The CDR3 loop spans 15 amino acids. The germline CDR1 and CDR2 sequences are SGHAT and FQNNGV. With 5 bases clipped from V and 8 bases from J, the junction kept 13 bases outside the gene matches. CDR3 sequence: CASSPTLAGMTQQYF. In DNA form, the CDR3 reads TGTGCCAGCAGCCCGACTCTAGCGGGGATGACACAGCAGTACTTC.

The chain carries TRBV10-1 and TRBJ2-3; 8 nucleotides agree with TRBD2. V lost 5 bases to trimming and J lost 4 bases; unmatched junction nucleotides: 5. Germline lookup yields CDR1 WNHNN and CDR2 SYGVQD (reference sequence). The CDR3 has 14 residues. CDR3 nucleotides: TGCGCCAGCAGTTGGGGACTAGAATCAGATACGCAGTATTTT. Amino acids: CASSWGLESDTQYF.

This clone showed up just a few times. The V call is TRBV2, the J call TRBJ1-1; 9 nucleotides align to TRBD1. CDR1 is SNHLY and CDR2 is FYNNEI in the germline V gene. V dropped 6 bases and J dropped 6; count of bases not matched to a gene: 11. CDR3 length: 15 amino acids. CDR3 bases: TGTGCCAGCAGGCCGGGACAGGGCTCTTTCGCTGAAGCTTTCTTT. The encoded protein is CASRPGQGSFAEAFF.

The chain links TRBV2 to TRBJ2-5; perhaps TRBD2 as D (7 bases). Trimming cost V 6 bases and J 1 base, with 9 bases left between them. CDR1 SNHLY and CDR2 FYNNEI come from the germline V gene. CDR3 size: 13 residues. The CDR3 DNA sequence: TGTGCCAGCAGAAGGGGGGGCCAAGAGACCCAGTACTTC. The encoded protein is CASRRGGQETQYF. Filled out from reference TRBV2 and TRBJ2-5, the complete variable domain reads EPEVTQTPSHQVTQMGQEVILRCVPISNHLYFYWYRQILGQKVEFLVSFYNNEISEKSEIFDDQFSVERPDGSNFTLKIRSTKLEDSAMYFCASRRGGQETQYFGPGTRLLVL.

The genes are TRBV18 and TRBJ1-3; D ambiguous. Germline values: CDR1 KGHSH, CDR2 LQKENI. The CDR3 is 14 amino acids. The germline V and J ends were trimmed by 2 bases and 2 bases, with 7 bases remaining between them. As DNA, the CDR3 is TGTGCCAGCTCACCAGTAGAAACTGGAAACACCATATATTTT. Translating gives CASSPVETGNTIYF.

The CDR3 reads CASSLRGGAFHEQFF. CDR3 nucleotide sequence: TGTGCCAGCAGCTTAAGAGGGGGGGCCTTTCATGAGCAGTTCTTC. The chain employs TRBV7-3 and TRBJ2-1, with D perhaps TRBD2 (7 bases). Germline lookup yields CDR1 SGHTA and CDR2 FQGTGA. V was clipped by 1 base and J by 8 bases, with 15 bases between them. The CDR3 consists of 15 residues.

V usage is TRBV7-9 and J usage is TRBJ2-7; D possibly matches TRBD1 or TRBD2 (6 bases each). V lost 5 bases and J lost 0, with 11 bases in between. Per the germline V gene, CDR1 is SEHNR and CDR2 is FQNEAQ (reference sequence). The CDR3 runs to 14 residues. The CDR3 DNA sequence: TGTGCCAGCAGCCCTCCGGGGGCCTCCTACGAGCAGTACTTC. It specifies CASSPPGASYEQYF.

This clone is a singleton in its sample. V and J are TRBV7-7 and TRBJ2-5, with unresolved D. Germline V gene lookup returns CDR1 SSHAT and CDR2 FNYEAQ (reference sequence). The germline V and J ends were trimmed by 0 bases and 1 base, with 6 bases remaining between them. The CDR3 is 14 amino acids. The CDR3 reads CASSLAQSQETQYF. The CDR3 DNA is TGTGCCAGCAGCTTAGCGCAGAGCCAAGAGACCCAGTACTTC. Filled out from reference TRBV7-7 and TRBJ2-5, the complete variable domain reads GAGVSQSPRYKVTKRGQDVTLRCDPISSHATLYWYQQALGQGPEFLTYFNYEAQPDKSGLPSDRFSAERPEGSISTLTIQRTEQRDSAMYRCASSLAQSQETQYFGPGTRLLVL.

V is TRBV4-3 and J is TRBJ1-1; 8 bases agree with TRBD1. Per germline, CDR1 LGHNA and CDR2 YSLEER. V was pared by 4 bases and J by 1 base, with 5 bases of the junction left unmatched. This CDR3 is 15 amino acids long. Here the CDR3 DNA reads TGCGCCAGCAGCCTTCGTGGGACAGGGAACACTGAAGCTTTCTTT. Amino acids: CASSLRGTGNTEAFF.

In this sample, this clone turned up once. The J gene is TRBJ2-5, the V gene TRBV28; D possibly uses TRBD1 or TRBD2 (5 bases each). The CDR3 totals 15 residues. CDR1 is MDHEN and CDR2 is SYDVKM in the germline V gene. The V end was cut by 2 bases, the J end by 4 bases, with 14 bases between. DNA of the CDR3: TGTGCCAGCAGTTTAGGGACGGGGTGGAGAGAGACCCAGTACTTC. Translation: CASSLGTGWRETQYF.

This clone appeared a few times. The chain joins TRBV7-9 to TRBJ1-5, with 7 bases that match TRBD1. Germline trimming cut 1 base from V and 8 bases from J; bases unmatched to any gene: 8. CDR1 and CDR2 (germline): SEHNR, FQNEAQ (reference sequence). The CDR3 runs to 15 residues. CDR3 region: CASSLVGAGGEPQHF. CDR3 in DNA: TGTGCCAGCAGCTTAGTGGGGGCAGGGGGGGAGCCCCAGCATTTT.

The chain links TRBV7-2 to TRBJ1-6; D gene uncertain. Trimming took 2 bases from V and 10 from J, leaving 12 bases between them. This CDR3 has 14 residues. Germline V lookup: CDR1 SGHTA, CDR2 FQGNSA. CDR3 nucleotides: TGTGCCAGCAGCTTAATTAACAGCGGATCACCCCTCCACTTT. It translates to CASSLINSGSPLHF.

V is TRBV15 and J is TRBJ1-4; D is ambiguous. The CDR3 contains 14 residues. The germline V gene encodes CDR1 LNHNV and CDR2 YYDKDF (reference sequence). V lost 5 bases and J 3 bases, leaving 10 bases between the germline ends. Here the CDR3 reads CATSPQPPNEKLFF. The CDR3 DNA is TGTGCCACCAGCCCGCAACCTCCTAATGAAAAACTGTTTTTT. Full variable domain (outside the CDR3, taken from reference TRBV15 and TRBJ1-4): DAMVIQNPRYQVTQFGKPVTLSCSQTLNHNVMYWYQQKSSQAPKLLFHYYDKDFNNEADTPDNFQSRRPNTSFCFLDIRSPGLGDTAMYLCATSPQPPNEKLFFGSGTQLSVL.

The chain recombines TRBV19 with TRBJ1-5, with D hard to call. In germline, CDR1 is LNHDA, CDR2 SQIVND (reference sequence). This CDR3 contains 14 residues. Trimming took off 1 base at V and 2 bases at J, with 6 bases between the two ends. The CDR3 is CASSIVWGNQPQHF. CDR3 DNA sequence: TGTGCCAGTAGTATAGTGTGGGGCAATCAGCCCCAGCATTTT.

V is TRBV4-2 and J is TRBJ1-3; D is unresolved. The V end was cut by 0 bases, the J end by 0 bases, with 24 bases between. Germline loops: CDR1 LGHNA, CDR2 YNFKEQ. The CDR3 extends over 21 amino acids. The CDR3 region has the DNA TGTGCCAGCAGCCAAGAGGTCTCGCGTATGGGGTTAATATCCTCTGGAAACACCATATATTTT. Protein: CASSQEVSRMGLISSGNTIYF.

This chain links TRBV19 with TRBJ2-1; 9 bases line up with TRBD1. The germline V gene encodes CDR1 LNHDA and CDR2 SQIVND (reference sequence). The V and J ends lost 7 bases and 4 bases, in that order; junction bases with no gene match: 8. The CDR3 runs to 15 residues. The CDR3 region is CASNPRGTGYNEQFF. DNA of the CDR3: TGTGCCAGTAACCCCCGGGGGACAGGGTACAATGAGCAGTTCTTC.

The V and J genes are TRBV14 and TRBJ2-3, with unresolved D. Deletions cut 3 bases from V and 4 bases from J, with 8 bases between. The CDR3 has 13 amino acids. Germline assignment: CDR1 SGHDN and CDR2 FVKESK. CDR3 sequence reads: CASSHPPSDTQYF. The DNA of the CDR3 is TGTGCCAGCAGCCACCCTCCATCAGATACGCAGTATTTT.

The chain employs TRBV5-6 and TRBJ2-2, with 8 nucleotides matching TRBD1. Trimming cost V 1 base and J 7 bases; bases outside gene matches: 9. The CDR3 contains 16 residues. Germline V gene sequence: CDR1 SGHDT, CDR2 YYEEEE. CDR3 amino acids: CASSLSRTGIFGELFF. The DNA for the CDR3 is TGTGCCAGCAGCTTGAGCAGGACAGGGATTTTCGGGGAGCTGTTTTTT.

The chain links TRBV27 to TRBJ2-3, with 9 bases fitting TRBD2. The germline V gene has CDR1 MNHEY and CDR2 SMNVEV (reference sequence). This CDR3 spans 16 amino acids. V lost 2 bases and J lost 6; bases outside the gene matches: 9. CDR3 residues: CASSLRGRAGGDTQYF. The DNA for the CDR3 is TGTGCCAGCAGTTTAAGAGGACGGGCGGGAGGGGATACGCAGTATTTT.

This clone occurred a few times. The CDR3: CAISRQKHNSPLHF. CDR3 nucleotides: TGTGCCATCAGTAGACAGAAACATAATTCACCCCTCCACTTT. This chain links TRBV10-3 with TRBJ1-6; weak D call: TRBD1 (5 bases). Germline lookup yields CDR1 ENHRY and CDR2 SYGVKD. The CDR3 extends over 14 amino acids. V lost 5 bases, J lost 5 bases, and 10 bases lay in between.

The V call is TRBV7-2, the J call TRBJ2-5, with D unresolved. CDR1 and CDR2 from the germline V gene are SGHTA and FQGNSA. The CDR3 length is 15 residues. V lost 1 base, J lost 7 bases, and 16 bases lay in between. CDR3 DNA sequence: TGTGCCAGCAGCTTAGGCCCTCCGAACGACCGGACCCAGTACTTC. Its translation: CASSLGPPNDRTQYF.

The rearrangement links TRBV7-9 to TRBJ2-2; TRBD1 agrees at 9 bases. V was pared by 8 bases and J by 4 bases, with 5 bases of the junction left unmatched. This CDR3 has 14 amino acids. Germline values: CDR1 SEHNR, CDR2 FQNEAQ (reference sequence). The CDR3 sequence: CASEDRGSTGELFF. The CDR3 region has the DNA TGTGCCAGCGAGGACAGGGGAAGCACCGGGGAGCTGTTTTTT.

The V call is TRBV21-1, the J call TRBJ2-1; TRBD2, the D gene given by the table, was not confirmed from the DNA. TRBV21-1 is an annotated pseudogene. The CDR3 runs 16 residues. CDR3 protein: CASSAKTSGGPNEQFF. The CDR3, as DNA: TGTGCCAGCAGCGCTAAGACTAGCGGGGGTCCTAATGAGCAGTTCTTC.

The CDR3 region has the DNA TGTGCCAGCAGCTTGACGTCCCGTGGGAACACTGAAGCTTTCTTT. Protein sequence: CASSLTSRGNTEAFF. The chain employs TRBV7-2 and TRBJ1-1, with no clear D. The CDR3 contains 15 residues. Trimming shortened V by 3 bases and J by 1 base, and 12 bases separated the two germline ends. In germline, CDR1 is SGHTA, CDR2 FQGNSA.

The V gene is TRBV15, the J gene TRBJ1-1; D might be TRBD1 (5 bases). V gave up 5 bases and J gave up 1 base, with 23 bases separating them. Germline CDR1 LNHNV, CDR2 YYDKDF (reference sequence). The CDR3 is made up of 18 amino acids. The CDR3 spells CATSGTNQGKDKNTEAFF. DNA of the CDR3: TGTGCCACCAGCGGAACGAACCAGGGAAAAGATAAGAACACTGAAGCTTTCTTT. The full variable domain, with the rest looked up from reference TRBV15 and TRBJ1-1, is DAMVIQNPRYQVTQFGKPVTLSCSQTLNHNVMYWYQQKSSQAPKLLFHYYDKDFNNEADTPDNFQSRRPNTSFCFLDIRSPGLGDTAMYLCATSGTNQGKDKNTEAFFGQGTRLTVV.